The T cell receptor beta chain described here comes from a study of cytomegalovirus exposure and HLA in healthy donors. Overall study context: The 120 validation repertoires were produced on the same platform as the roughly 670 repertoires of the first cohort. This was reported in a later analysis.

Sequencing used immunoSEQ multiplex PCR; TCRdb keeps in-frame clones, though not all of them. The data contain around 200,000 clones, about 81% of them singletons. The CDR3 extends over 12 amino acids. Germline CDR1 reads KGHSH; CDR2 reads LQKENI. The ends were cut back, 4 bases at V and 3 bases at J, with 6 bases in the middle. About this clone: Its specificity is not known.

Study-level results: In vitro assays verified that a few CMV-associated chains recognized CMV antigens specifically. Usually a TCR sequence was rare, but some public TCRs were found in many donors.

Donors came from a validation cohort of some 130 subjects, distinct from the first 666-subject cohort. Sequencing was performed on PBMCs. The receptor's source is a young woman in good health and CMV-seronegative. The chain links TRBV18 to TRBJ1-1; D is undetermined. Written as DNA, the CDR3 is TGTGCCAGCTCACGGGGAGACACTGAAGCTTTCTTT. As protein: CASSRGDTEAFF.